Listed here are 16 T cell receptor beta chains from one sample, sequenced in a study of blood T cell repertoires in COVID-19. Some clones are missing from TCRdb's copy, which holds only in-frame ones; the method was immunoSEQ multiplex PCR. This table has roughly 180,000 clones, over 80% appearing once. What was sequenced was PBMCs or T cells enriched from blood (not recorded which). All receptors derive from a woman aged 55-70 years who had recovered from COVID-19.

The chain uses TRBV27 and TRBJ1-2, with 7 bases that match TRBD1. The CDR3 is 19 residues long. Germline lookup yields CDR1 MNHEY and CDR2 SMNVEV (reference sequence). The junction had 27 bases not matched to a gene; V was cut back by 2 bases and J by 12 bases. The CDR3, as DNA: TGTGCCAGCAGTTTACCAATCTGGACAGGCCTGCCCCTTTCTATGCTGGACACCTTC. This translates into CASSLPIWTGLPLSMLDTF.

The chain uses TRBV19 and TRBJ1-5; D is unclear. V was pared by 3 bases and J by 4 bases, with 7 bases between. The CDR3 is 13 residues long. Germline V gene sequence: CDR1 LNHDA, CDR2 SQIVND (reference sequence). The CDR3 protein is CASSISANQPQHF. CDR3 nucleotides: TGTGCCAGTAGTATCTCCGCGAATCAGCCCCAGCATTTT.

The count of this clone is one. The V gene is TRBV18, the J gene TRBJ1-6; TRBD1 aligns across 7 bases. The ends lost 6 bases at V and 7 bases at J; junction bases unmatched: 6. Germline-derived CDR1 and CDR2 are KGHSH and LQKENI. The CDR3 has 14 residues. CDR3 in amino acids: CASSSTGDNSPLHF. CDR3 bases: TGTGCCAGCTCGTCAACAGGGGACAATTCACCCCTCCACTTT.

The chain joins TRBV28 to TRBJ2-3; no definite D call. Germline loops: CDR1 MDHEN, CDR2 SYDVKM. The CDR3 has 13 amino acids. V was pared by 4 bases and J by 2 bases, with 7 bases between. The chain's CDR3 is CASSSRVTDTQYF. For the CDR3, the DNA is TGTGCCAGCAGTTCACGAGTCACAGATACGCAGTATTTT.

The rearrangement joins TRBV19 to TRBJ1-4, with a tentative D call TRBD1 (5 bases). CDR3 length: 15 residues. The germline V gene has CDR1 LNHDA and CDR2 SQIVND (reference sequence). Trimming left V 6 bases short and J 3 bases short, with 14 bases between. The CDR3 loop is CASRAQGWSNEKLFF. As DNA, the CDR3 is TGTGCCAGTAGAGCCCAGGGTTGGTCTAATGAAAAACTGTTTTTT.

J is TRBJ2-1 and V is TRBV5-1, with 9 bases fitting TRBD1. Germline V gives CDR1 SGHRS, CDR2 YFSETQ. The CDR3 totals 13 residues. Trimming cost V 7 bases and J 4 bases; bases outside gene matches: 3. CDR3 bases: TGCGCCAGCGGGACAGGGCGATACAATGAGCAGTTCTTC. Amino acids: CASGTGRYNEQFF.

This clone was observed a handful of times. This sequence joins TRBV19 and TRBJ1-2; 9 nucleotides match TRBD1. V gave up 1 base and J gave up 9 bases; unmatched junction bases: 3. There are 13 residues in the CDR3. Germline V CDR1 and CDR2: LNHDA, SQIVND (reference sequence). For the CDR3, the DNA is TGTGCCAGTAGTATAGGGACAGGGGAAAGCTACACCTTC. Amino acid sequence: CASSIGTGESYTF. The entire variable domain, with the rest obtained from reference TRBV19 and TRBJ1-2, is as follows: DGGITQSPKYLFRKEGQNVTLSCEQNLNHDAMYWYRQDPGQGLRLIYYSQIVNDFQKGDIAEGYSVSREKKESFPLTVTSAQKNPTAFYLCASSIGTGESYTFGSGTRLTVV.

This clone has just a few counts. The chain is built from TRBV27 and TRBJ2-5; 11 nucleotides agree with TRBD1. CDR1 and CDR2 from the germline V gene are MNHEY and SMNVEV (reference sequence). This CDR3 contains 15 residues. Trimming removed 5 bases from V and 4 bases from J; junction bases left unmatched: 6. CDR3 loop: CASSTGTGGVETQYF. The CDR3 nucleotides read TGTGCCAGCAGTACCGGGACAGGGGGTGTAGAGACCCAGTACTTC.

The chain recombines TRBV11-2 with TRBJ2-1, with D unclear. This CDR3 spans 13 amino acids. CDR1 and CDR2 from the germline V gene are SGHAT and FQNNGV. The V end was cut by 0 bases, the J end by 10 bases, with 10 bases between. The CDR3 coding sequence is TGTGCCAGCAGCTTAGATCGGAGCGTCGAGCAGTTCTTC. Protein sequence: CASSLDRSVEQFF.

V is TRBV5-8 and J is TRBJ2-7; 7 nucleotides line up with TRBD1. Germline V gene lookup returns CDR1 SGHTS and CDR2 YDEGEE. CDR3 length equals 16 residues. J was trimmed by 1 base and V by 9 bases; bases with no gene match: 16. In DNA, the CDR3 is TGTGCCACCTCCTTCTTGGGGACAGTGCCATCCTACGAGCAGTACTTC. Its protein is CATSFLGTVPSYEQYF.

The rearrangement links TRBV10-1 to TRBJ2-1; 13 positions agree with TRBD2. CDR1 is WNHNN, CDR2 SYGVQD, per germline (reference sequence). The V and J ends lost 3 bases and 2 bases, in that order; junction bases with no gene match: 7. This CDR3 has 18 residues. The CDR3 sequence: CASSDGTSGKGPYNEQFF. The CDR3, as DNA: TGCGCCAGCAGTGATGGGACTAGCGGGAAAGGACCCTACAATGAGCAGTTCTTC.

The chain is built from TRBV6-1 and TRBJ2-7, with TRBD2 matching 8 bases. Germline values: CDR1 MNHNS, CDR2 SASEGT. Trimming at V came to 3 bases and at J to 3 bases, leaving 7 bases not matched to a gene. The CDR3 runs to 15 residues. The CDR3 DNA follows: TGTGCCAGCAGTGAGACTAGCGAGAGTAGCTACGAGCAGTACTTC. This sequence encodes CASSETSESSYEQYF.

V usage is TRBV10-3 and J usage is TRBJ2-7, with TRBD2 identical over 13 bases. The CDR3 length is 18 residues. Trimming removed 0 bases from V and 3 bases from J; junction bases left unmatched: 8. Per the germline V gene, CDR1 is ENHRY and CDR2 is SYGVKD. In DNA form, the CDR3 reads TGTGCCATCAGTGAGTCGGGAGGGACTAGCGGGGCCTTCTACGAGCAGTACTTC. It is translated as CAISESGGTSGAFYEQYF.

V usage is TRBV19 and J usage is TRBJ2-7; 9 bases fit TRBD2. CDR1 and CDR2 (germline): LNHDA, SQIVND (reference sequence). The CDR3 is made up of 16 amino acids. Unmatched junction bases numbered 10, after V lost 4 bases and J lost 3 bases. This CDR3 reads CASSTRSSGINYEQYF. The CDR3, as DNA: TGTGCCAGTAGTACCCGATCTAGCGGGATTAACTACGAGCAGTACTTC.

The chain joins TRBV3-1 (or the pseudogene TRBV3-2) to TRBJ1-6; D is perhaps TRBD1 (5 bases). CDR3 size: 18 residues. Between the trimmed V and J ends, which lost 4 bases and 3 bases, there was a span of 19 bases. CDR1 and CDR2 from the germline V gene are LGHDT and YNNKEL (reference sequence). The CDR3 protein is CASSPRWGRVNYNSPLHF. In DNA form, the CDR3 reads TGTGCCAGCAGCCCAAGATGGGGCAGGGTGAACTATAATTCACCCCTCCACTTT.

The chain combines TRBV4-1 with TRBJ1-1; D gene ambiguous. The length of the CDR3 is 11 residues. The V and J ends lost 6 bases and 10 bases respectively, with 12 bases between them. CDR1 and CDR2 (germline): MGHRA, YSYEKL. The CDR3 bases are TGCGCCAGCAGTAGTGGACTGGGAGCTTTCTTT. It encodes CASSSGLGAFF.